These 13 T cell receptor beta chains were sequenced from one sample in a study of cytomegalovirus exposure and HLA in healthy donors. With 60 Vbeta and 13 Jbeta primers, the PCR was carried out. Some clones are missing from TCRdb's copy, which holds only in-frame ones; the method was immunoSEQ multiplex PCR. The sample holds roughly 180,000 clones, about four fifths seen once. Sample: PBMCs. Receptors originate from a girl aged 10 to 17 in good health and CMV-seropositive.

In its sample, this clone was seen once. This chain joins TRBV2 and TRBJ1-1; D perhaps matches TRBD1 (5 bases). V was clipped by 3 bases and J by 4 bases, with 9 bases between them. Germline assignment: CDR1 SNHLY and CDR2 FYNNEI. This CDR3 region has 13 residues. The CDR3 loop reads CASSDREVTEAFF. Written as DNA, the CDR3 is TGTGCCAGCAGTGACAGGGAAGTCACTGAAGCTTTCTTT.

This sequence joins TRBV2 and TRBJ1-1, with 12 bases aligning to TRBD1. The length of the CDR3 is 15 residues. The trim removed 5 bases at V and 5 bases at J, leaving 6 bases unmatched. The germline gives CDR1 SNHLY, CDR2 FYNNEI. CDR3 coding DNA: TGTGCCAGCAGTTACCGGGACAGGGGGCCGACTGAAGCTTTCTTT. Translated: CASSYRDRGPTEAFF.

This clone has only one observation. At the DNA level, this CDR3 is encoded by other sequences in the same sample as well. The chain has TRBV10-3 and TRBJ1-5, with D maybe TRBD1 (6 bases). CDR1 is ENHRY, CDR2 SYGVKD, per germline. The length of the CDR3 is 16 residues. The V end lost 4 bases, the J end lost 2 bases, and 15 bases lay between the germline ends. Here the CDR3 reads CAISASGVMGNQPQHF. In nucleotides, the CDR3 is TGTGCCATCAGTGCCTCAGGGGTAATGGGCAATCAGCCCCAGCATTTT.

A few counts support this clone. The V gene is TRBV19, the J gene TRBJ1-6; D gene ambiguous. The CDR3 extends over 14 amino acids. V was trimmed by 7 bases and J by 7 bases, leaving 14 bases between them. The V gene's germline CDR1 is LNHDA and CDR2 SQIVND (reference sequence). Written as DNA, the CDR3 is TGTGCCAGTACCCTGACCGGGATAAATTCACCCCTCCACTTT. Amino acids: CASTLTGINSPLHF. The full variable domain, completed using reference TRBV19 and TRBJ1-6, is DGGITQSPKYLFRKEGQNVTLSCEQNLNHDAMYWYRQDPGQGLRLIYYSQIVNDFQKGDIAEGYSVSREKKESFPLTVTSAQKNPTAFYLCASTLTGINSPLHFGNGTRLTVT.

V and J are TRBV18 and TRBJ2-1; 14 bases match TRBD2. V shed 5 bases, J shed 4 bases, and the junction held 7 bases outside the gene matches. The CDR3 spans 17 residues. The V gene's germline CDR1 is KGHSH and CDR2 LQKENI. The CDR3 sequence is CASSIGLAGGSYNEQFF. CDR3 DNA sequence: TGTGCCAGCTCAATCGGACTAGCGGGGGGCTCTTACAATGAGCAGTTCTTC.

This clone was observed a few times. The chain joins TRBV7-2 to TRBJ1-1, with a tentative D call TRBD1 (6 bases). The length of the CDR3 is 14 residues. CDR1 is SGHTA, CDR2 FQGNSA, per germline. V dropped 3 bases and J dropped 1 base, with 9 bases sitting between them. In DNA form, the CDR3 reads TGTGCCAGCAGCTTCCAGGGGAAGAACACTGAAGCTTTCTTT. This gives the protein CASSFQGKNTEAFF.

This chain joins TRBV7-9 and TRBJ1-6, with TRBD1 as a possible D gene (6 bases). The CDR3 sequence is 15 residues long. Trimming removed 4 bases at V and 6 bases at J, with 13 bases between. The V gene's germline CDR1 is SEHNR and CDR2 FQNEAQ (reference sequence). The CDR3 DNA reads TGTGCCAGCAGCTCGGACAGCCTGTTTAATTCACCCCTCCACTTT. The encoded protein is CASSSDSLFNSPLHF.

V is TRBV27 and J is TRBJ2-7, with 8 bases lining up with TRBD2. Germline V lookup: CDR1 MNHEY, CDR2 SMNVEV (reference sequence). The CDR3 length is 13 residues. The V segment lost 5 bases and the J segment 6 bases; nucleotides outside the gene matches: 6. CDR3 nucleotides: TGTGCCAGCAGTAGGACTAGCTTATTCGAGCAGTACTTC. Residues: CASSRTSLFEQYF.

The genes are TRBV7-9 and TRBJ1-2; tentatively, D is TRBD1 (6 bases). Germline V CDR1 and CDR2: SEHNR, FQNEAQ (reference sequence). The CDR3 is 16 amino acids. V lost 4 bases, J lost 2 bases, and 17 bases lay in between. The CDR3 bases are TGTGCCAGCAGCTCGAGACGGGGGGCAGGGAACTATGGCTACACCTTC. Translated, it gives CASSSRRGAGNYGYTF.

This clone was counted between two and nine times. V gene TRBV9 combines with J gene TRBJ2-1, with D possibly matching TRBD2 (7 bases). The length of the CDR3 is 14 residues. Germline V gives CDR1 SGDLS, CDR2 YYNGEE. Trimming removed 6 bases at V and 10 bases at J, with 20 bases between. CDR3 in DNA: TGTGCCAGCAACCCTGGGGGGGGCGGATGGGAGCAGTTCTTC. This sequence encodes CASNPGGGGWEQFF.

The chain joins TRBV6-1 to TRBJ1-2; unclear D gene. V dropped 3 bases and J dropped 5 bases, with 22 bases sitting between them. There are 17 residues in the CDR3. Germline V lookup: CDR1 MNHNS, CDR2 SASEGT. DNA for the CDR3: TGTGCCAGCAGTGACTATACGGTTGGCAGGCAACTTTATGGCTACACCTTC. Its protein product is CASSDYTVGRQLYGYTF.

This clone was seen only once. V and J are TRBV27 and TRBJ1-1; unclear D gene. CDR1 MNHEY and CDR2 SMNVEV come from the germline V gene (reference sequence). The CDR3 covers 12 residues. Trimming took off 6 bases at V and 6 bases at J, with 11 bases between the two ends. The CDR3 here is CASSRRGSEAFF. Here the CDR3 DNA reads TGTGCCAGCAGCCGTAGAGGCTCTGAAGCTTTCTTT.

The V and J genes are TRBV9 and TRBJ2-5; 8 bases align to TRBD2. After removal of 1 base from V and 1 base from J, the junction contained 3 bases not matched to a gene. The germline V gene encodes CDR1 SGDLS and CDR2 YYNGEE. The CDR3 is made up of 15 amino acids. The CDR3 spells CASSVSSGPQETQYF. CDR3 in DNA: TGTGCCAGCAGCGTATCTAGCGGGCCCCAAGAGACCCAGTACTTC.